The T cell receptor (beta chain) under discussion was sequenced for a study of blood T cells in healthy people across ages. This clonotype was detected ten times or more. Its specificity is unknown. Study-level findings and limits: Underestimates were what the diversity estimates from one million T cells were considered to be.

A sample-barcoded 5' primer and a J-beta primer mix were used in a second PCR of roughly 6 to 11 cycles. Template switching added a 12-random-nucleotide identifier to every cDNA molecule. TCRdb analysed the 5' RACE reads with MiXCR anew, one entry per CDR3 protein. The data contain hundreds of thousands of distinct CDR3 sequences, 29% of them singletons. V trimming: 7 bases; J trimming: 8 bases; junction bases outside the gene matches: 2. Germline CDR1 is SNHLY and CDR2 is FYNNEI. The CDR3 loop spans 12 amino acids. The chain carries TRBV2 and TRBJ2-1, with 10 positions matching TRBD2. The sample was blood. The TCR was taken from an elderly woman in good health. CDR3 in DNA: TGTGCCAGCATAGCGGGGGGAGATGAGCAGTTCTTC. Its translation: CASIAGGDEQFF.